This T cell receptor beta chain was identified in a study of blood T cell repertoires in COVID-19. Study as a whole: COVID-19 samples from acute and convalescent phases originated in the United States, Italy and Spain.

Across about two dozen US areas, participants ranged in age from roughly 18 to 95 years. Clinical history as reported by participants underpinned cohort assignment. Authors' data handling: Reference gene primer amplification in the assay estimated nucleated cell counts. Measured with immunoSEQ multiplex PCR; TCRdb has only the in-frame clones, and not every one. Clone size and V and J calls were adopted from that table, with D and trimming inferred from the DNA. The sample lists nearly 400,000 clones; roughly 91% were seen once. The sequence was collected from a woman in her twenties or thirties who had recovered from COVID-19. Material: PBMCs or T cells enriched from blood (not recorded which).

The CDR3 DNA sequence: TGCAGCGTTGTAGTCCGAAAGAACACTGAAGCTTTCTTT. It is translated as CSVVVRKNTEAFF. The chain recombines TRBV29-1 with TRBJ1-1, with unresolved D. Germline values: CDR1 SQVTM, CDR2 ANQGSEA. Trimming left V 4 bases short and J 1 base short, with 10 bases between. This CDR3 region has 13 residues.